This entry concerns a single TCR beta chain. Its antigen specificity is not known. Base qualities are not provided; no much larger clone lies one nucleotide away. This entry comes from a study of blood T cells in healthy people across ages (dated by TCRdb to between 2015 and 2017). General notes on the study: In model experiments, template switching captured about one uniquely barcoded TCR beta cDNA molecule for every two T cells. To track age-related changes in TCR beta repertoire diversity, the study relied on deep sequencing normalized with unique cDNA molecular identifiers. Donors were grouped into four age groups: young (average approximately 15 years), middle-aged (about 38), aged (around 60) and long-lived (approximately 81). To avoid experimental bias, donors of different ages were randomly spread across the sequencing lanes. Two additional independent replicas of 1 million unique cDNA reads from the same blood draw were analyzed for two donors (one aged 18 to 30 and one aged 80 or older). Results the study describes overall, beyond this receptor: Compared with the aged group, the long-lived group had more naive CD4+ T cells, fewer expanded clones and increased TCR diversity, suggesting age selection. Because donor CMV infection status was unknown, age-related changes in expanded clonotypes were potentially confounded. There was a strong correlation between observed TCR beta diversity and the percentage of naive T cells measured by flow cytometry. Because profiling used bulk unsorted PBMCs, naive and antigen-experienced compartments could not be compared conclusively. Estimates of total diversity from one million sequenced T cells were regarded as lower bounds and underestimates. Observed TCR beta diversity per million T cells fell roughly linearly with age, and a significant reduction was already apparent by age roughly 40.

The library was generated by 5' RACE. Sequencing used an Illumina HiSeq 2500. A second PCR of roughly 7 to 12 cycles was performed with a sample-barcoded 5' primer and a J-beta primer mix. A unique molecular identifier was introduced onto each TCR beta cDNA molecule by a template-switch 5' adaptor carrying 12 random nucleotides. Each sample yielded at least 2.5 million CDR3-containing paired-end reads. All of the RNA was converted into first-strand cDNA using the Mint cDNA synthesis kit, with a TRBC-specific oligonucleotide serving as the primer. Following uracil-DNA glycosylase treatment, all cDNA underwent a first 18-cycle PCR with the universal primers M1SS and BC2_uni_R. In the authors' own workflow: For normalization, 1 million high-quality reads were randomly selected from each sample, with every read carrying a distinct molecular identifier. Instead of being binned into consensus sequences, reads that shared molecular identifiers were thrown out. MiTCR, run with a Q25 quality threshold and the strictest error-elimination algorithm, handled CDR3 identification, clonotype clustering and error correction. A nonparametric unseen species model using Euler transformation provided a lower-bound estimate of total TCR beta diversity. Through fastp at Q25 and MiXCR, TCRdb rebuilt clones from the public reads, retaining in-frame beta chains. Identical CDR3 proteins give one entry, which carries the most common genes and DNA. These V and J calls derive from TCRdb rather than the authors' analysis. The sample table contains approximately 1.5 million distinct CDR3 sequences; only one count was recorded for roughly 32% of them. The ten largest clonotypes hold approximately 10% of the sample.

Clipping removes 4 bases from V and 4 bases from J, with 13 as the unmatched junction base count. Reading from cysteine to phenylalanine, the CDR3 counts 15 amino acids. Kept here is only the CDR3 DNA, which spans 45 bases and is read in frame from base 1. From the germline V gene (reference sequence), CDR1 is DFQATT and CDR2 is SNEGSKA. The donors were roughly 38 Caucasian individuals from Russia, aged roughly 6 to 100 years, who were systemically healthy. Roughly 10 milliliters of peripheral blood were drawn from each donor into EDTA-treated Vacutainer tubes. Ficoll-Paque density-gradient centrifugation was used to isolate PBMCs, with at least 7 million per sample. Trizol reagent was used to extract total RNA from the PBMCs, yielding at least 6 micrograms per sample. For every donor, an aliquot of PBMCs went through flow cytometry to measure the percentages of naive CD45RAhigh/CD27high T cells.

The sample taken for sequencing was blood. In this chain, TRBV20-1 is recombined with TRBJ2-7; 7 bases in between match TRBD2. The origin of this receptor is a woman aged 25 to 39 in good health. The nucleotide sequence reads as follows: TGCAGTGCTACCTCATTCCAGGGAGGGGTTTACGAGCAGTACTTC. Translated, this is CSATSFQGGVYEQYF.